Below, 13 T cell receptor beta chains from the same sample are listed, as sequenced in a study of cytomegalovirus exposure and HLA in healthy donors. Primers for the PCR totalled 60 Vbeta and 13 Jbeta. The protocol was immunoSEQ multiplex PCR, while the TCRdb copy is restricted to in-frame clones and leaves out a portion. Counted here are roughly 100,000 clones, around 72% occurring once; the ten biggest clones make up around 5.3%. Sample: PBMCs. The receptor source for this set is a male donor in good health and CMV-seronegative.

The V gene is TRBV6-1, the J gene TRBJ2-7; 7 nucleotides agree with TRBD1. V shed 6 bases and J 3 bases; nucleotides not matched to a gene: 8. CDR3 size: 14 residues. Germline assignment: CDR1 MNHNS and CDR2 SASEGT. This CDR3 reads CASRSGTALYEQYF. The DNA for the CDR3 is TGTGCCAGCAGATCCGGGACAGCTCTCTACGAGCAGTACTTC.

The chain has TRBV2 and TRBJ2-3, with D perhaps TRBD2 (6 bases). Trimming took 6 bases from V and 6 from J, leaving 13 bases between them. This CDR3 contains 13 residues. From germline, CDR1 is SNHLY and CDR2 FYNNEI. CDR3 amino acids: CASSPGAWDTQYF. DNA of the CDR3: TGTGCCAGCAGCCCGGGAGCGTGGGATACGCAGTATTTT.

The V gene is TRBV28, the J gene TRBJ2-7; 8 bases line up with TRBD2. In germline, CDR1 is MDHEN, CDR2 SYDVKM. The CDR3 spans 14 residues. Losses at the gene ends were 8 bases for V and 2 bases for J; bases not matched to a gene: 8. CDR3 region: CASSSSGLTYEQYF. CDR3 DNA: TGTGCCAGCTCCTCTAGCGGGTTAACCTACGAGCAGTACTTC.

The chain links TRBV7-2 to TRBJ1-1; D gene uncertain. Germline V gives CDR1 SGHTA, CDR2 FQGNSA. V was clipped by 5 bases and J by 3 bases, with 10 bases between them. This CDR3 spans 13 amino acids. CDR3 sequence: CASSPRRDTEAFF. Written as DNA, the CDR3 is TGTGCCAGCAGCCCCCGGAGGGACACTGAAGCTTTCTTT.

In its sample, this clone was seen many times. The CDR3: CASSLWGGGNTDTQYF. The CDR3 coding sequence is TGTGCCAGCAGCTTATGGGGCGGGGGAAACACAGATACGCAGTATTTT. The gene calls are TRBV7-3 and TRBJ2-3; 7 nucleotides match TRBD2. Per the germline V gene, CDR1 is SGHTA and CDR2 is FQGTGA. The CDR3 loop spans 16 amino acids. The ends lost 2 bases at V and 2 bases at J; junction bases unmatched: 7. The full variable domain, completed using reference TRBV7-3 and TRBJ2-3, is GAGVSQTPSNKVTEKGKYVELRCDPISGHTALYWYRQSLGQGPEFLIYFQGTGAADDSGLPNDRFFAVRPEGSVSTLKIQRTERGDSAVYLCASSLWGGGNTDTQYFGPGTRLTVL.

The CDR3 nucleotides are TGTGCCAGCTCACCGTCGACTAGCGGGTCACCCTACGAGCAGTACTTC. Residues: CASSPSTSGSPYEQYF. V usage is TRBV18 and J usage is TRBJ2-7, with TRBD2 matching over 10 bases. The CDR3 runs to 16 residues. Germline CDR1 reads KGHSH; CDR2 reads LQKENI. V lost 3 bases and J lost 2; bases outside the gene matches: 7.

Concerning this clone: One end of the junction is discordant with germline, which a read error may explain. V and J are TRBV7-7 and TRBJ2-1; 10 nucleotides agree with TRBD2. The germline V gene has CDR1 SSHAT and CDR2 FNYEAQ (reference sequence). CDR3 length equals 14 residues. CDR3 DNA sequence: TGTGCTAGCAGCTTACTAGCGGGAACTAATGAGCAGTTCTTC. Encoded protein: CASSLLAGTNEQFF.

This clone was detected many times. The rearrangement links TRBV5-6 to TRBJ1-4; no clear D gene. V was clipped by 0 bases and J by 5 bases, with 11 bases between them. CDR1 is SGHDT, CDR2 YYEEEE, per germline. The CDR3 is 15 amino acids. The CDR3 sequence is CASSLGTYRNEKLFF. In DNA form, the CDR3 reads TGTGCCAGCAGCTTGGGAACCTATCGGAATGAAAAACTGTTTTTT.

The count of this clone is one. J is TRBJ2-1 and V is TRBV5-4; the match to TRBD1 covers 8 bases. The germline CDR1 and CDR2 sequences are SGHNT and YYREEE (reference sequence). Unmatched junction bases numbered 5, after V lost 2 bases and J lost 1 base. The CDR3 is 16 residues long. In DNA, the CDR3 is TGTGCCAGCAGCTTACCCGGGACAGGATCCTACAATGAGCAGTTCTTC. Its translation is CASSLPGTGSYNEQFF.

The rearrangement joins TRBV5-8 to TRBJ1-5; D call uncertain. This CDR3 region has 15 residues. Trimming left V 0 bases short and J 0 bases short, with 7 bases between. Germline V gene data show CDR1 as SGHTS and CDR2 as YDEGEE. Here the CDR3 reads CASSLVEYSNQPQHF. The CDR3 coding sequence is TGTGCCAGCAGCTTGGTAGAATATAGCAATCAGCCCCAGCATTTT.

The V call is TRBV19, the J call TRBJ1-1; 8 bases line up with TRBD1. V shed 6 bases and J 0 bases; nucleotides not matched to a gene: 3. The CDR3 runs to 14 residues. Germline lookup yields CDR1 LNHDA and CDR2 SQIVND (reference sequence). CDR3 in amino acids: CASSLTGVNTEAFF. CDR3 nucleotide sequence: TGTGCCAGTAGCTTGACAGGGGTGAACACTGAAGCTTTCTTT.

The rearrangement links TRBV7-6 to TRBJ2-1; 8 nucleotides line up with TRBD2. Germline CDR1 SGHVS, CDR2 FNYEAQ. The CDR3 runs to 15 residues. V shed 6 bases and J 5 bases; nucleotides not matched to a gene: 9. As DNA, the CDR3 is TGTGCCAGCAGTCGCGGACTAGCACAAAACAATGAGCAGTTCTTC. Protein: CASSRGLAQNNEQFF.

The V gene is TRBV30, the J gene TRBJ2-1; possible D gene TRBD2, 6 bases. Germline assignment: CDR1 GTSNPN and CDR2 SVGIG (reference sequence). Trimming stripped 6 bases from V and 4 bases from J, with 19 bases between. CDR3 length: 15 residues. CDR3 protein: CACIAGTFLYNEQFF. DNA of the CDR3: TGTGCCTGTATAGCCGGGACTTTCCTTTACAATGAGCAGTTCTTC. Full variable domain (remainder filled in from reference TRBV30 and TRBJ2-1): SQTIHQWPATLVQPVGSPLSLECTVEGTSNPNLYWYRQAAGRGLQLLFYSVGIGQISSEVPQNLSASRPQDRQFILSSKKLLLSDSGFYLCACIAGTFLYNEQFFGPGTRLTVL.